Listed below are T cell receptor beta chains from one sample, sequenced in a study of OX40 agonist ivuxolimab in advanced cancers. Repertoires were generated with immunoSEQ multiplex PCR, while TCRdb's copy carries only in-frame clones and drops some. The sample has approximately 25,000 clones; 60% to 85% are singletons. Sequencing was performed on CD4+ or CD8+ T cells sorted from blood, taken in a trial of the OX40 agonist ivuxolimab. Receptors were obtained from an adult with an advanced solid tumor such as melanoma, head and neck, liver or kidney cancer. Both conserved end residues are part of each CDR3. Fields, in order: D gene, V gene, clone size, J gene, CDR3 protein, CDR3 DNA. A D gene is named only where the DNA matches it firmly. Only part of the rows carry a size: once, few, many, or a class if the clone is expanded.

NA	TRBV19	NA	TRBJ2-1	CASRSRAPPRSYNEQFF	TGTGCCAGTCGATCACGGGCTCCTCCCCGCTCCTACAATGAGCAGTTCTTC
TRBD2	TRBV27	medium-sized	TRBJ2-1	CASSSTSVNEQFF	TGTGCCAGCAGTTCGACTAGCGTTAATGAGCAGTTCTTC
NA	TRBV7-9	NA	TRBJ1-4	CASSLDGDTPGKLFF	TGTGCCAGCAGCCTGGACGGGGACACCCCTGGGAAACTGTTTTTT
NA	TRBV9	once	TRBJ2-1	CASSVATGFSYNEQFF	TGTGCCAGCAGCGTAGCCACAGGGTTCAGCTACAATGAGCAGTTCTTC
TRBD1	TRBV5-1	NA	TRBJ2-3	CASSSTGTGYGHTQYF	TGCGCCAGCAGCTCGACCGGGACAGGGTACGGCCATACGCAGTATTTT
TRBD1	TRBV14	NA	TRBJ2-7	CASSQGGKQGEYEQYF	TGTGCCAGCAGCCAAGGAGGGAAACAGGGGGAATACGAGCAGTACTTC
NA	TRBV27	NA	TRBJ1-5	CASSLSQNQPQHF	TGTGCCAGCAGTTTATCCCAGAATCAGCCCCAGCATTTT
TRBD1	TRBV7-9	NA	TRBJ1-1	CASSSTGTGRITEAFF	TGTGCCAGCAGCTCCACCGGGACAGGGAGAATCACTGAAGCTTTCTTT
TRBD1	TRBV2	NA	TRBJ1-5	CASSETGPQPQHF	TGTGCCAGCAGTGAGACAGGGCCTCAGCCCCAGCATTTT
TRBD1	TRBV29-1	NA	TRBJ2-7	CSVGTGYEQYF	TGCAGCGTGGGGACAGGATACGAGCAGTACTTC
NA	TRBV9	few	TRBJ1-1	CASSVGSGEWTEAFF	TGTGCCAGCAGCGTAGGCAGTGGGGAGTGGACTGAAGCTTTCTTT
NA	TRBV12-2	NA	TRBJ1-1	CASRLVGQENTEAFF	TGTGCAAGTCGCTTAGTCGGACAGGAGAACACTGAAGCTTTCTTT
TRBD1	TRBV7-8	once	TRBJ1-2	CASQDRRTSANYGYTF	TGTGCCAGCCAGGACAGGCGTACGTCGGCTAACTATGGCTACACCTTC
TRBD1	TRBV27	NA	TRBJ1-1	CASSLRGRTSEAFF	TGTGCCAGCAGTTTAAGGGGGCGGACAAGTGAAGCTTTCTTT
NA	TRBV4-1	NA	TRBJ1-1	CASSQPLGTNTEAFF	TGCGCCAGCAGCCAACCCCTGGGAACGAACACTGAAGCTTTCTTT